This T cell receptor beta chain was obtained from a study of shared clonotypes between healthy human individuals. Germline V gene data show CDR1 as SGHTA and CDR2 as FQGTGA. With 0 bases removed from V and 5 bases from J, the gap between germline ends came to 13 bases. The CDR3 has 15 amino acids. Nashville, Tennessee was home to all donors, who were Caucasian adults. About 90 million PBMCs per unsorted sample were used for genomic DNA. Once extracted for a subset, genomic DNA was divided evenly among several immunoSEQ plates. Clones were read by immunoSEQ multiplex PCR, and TCRdb kept only the in-frame ones, dropping some. Of some 490,000 clones in the sample, 81% were seen once.

J is TRBJ2-5 and V is TRBV7-3; D might be TRBD2 (6 bases). The sequencing sample was made of PBMCs. This receptor was obtained from a middle-aged woman in good health. Some clones in this sample may be carry-over from other donors' samples. The CDR3 sequence is CASSLTGGDFETQYF. The CDR3 DNA follows: TGTGCCAGCAGCTTAACAGGAGGGGACTTCGAGACCCAGTACTTC.